This TCR beta chain was captured by sequencing in a study of PD-1 blockade in mismatch repair-deficient tumors. Study background: Patients had about eleven mismatch repair-deficient cancer types and were previously treated and progressing.

Method: immunoSEQ multiplex PCR; TCRdb's copy keeps in-frame clones and lacks some. The sample consists of about 100,000 clones, 82% of them appearing once. Germline V lookup: CDR1 SGHAT, CDR2 FQNNGV. The CDR3 contains 18 residues. V was trimmed by 2 bases and J by 2 bases, leaving 19 bases between them. Mismatch repair deficiency was confirmed in all patients, by PCR or immunohistochemistry. This clone has just a few counts. The V call is TRBV11-2, the J call TRBJ2-1; D call uncertain. The starting material was peripheral blood, obtained roughly 36 weeks after starting pembrolizumab. The sequence came from an adult with mismatch repair-deficient cancer. This CDR3 is CASSLSPGPTLAYNEQFF. Here the CDR3 DNA reads TGTGCCAGCAGCTTATCCCCCGGGCCCACGCTCGCCTACAATGAGCAGTTCTTC.